This T cell receptor (beta chain) originates from a study of shared clonotypes between healthy human individuals (dated by TCRdb to between 2020 and 2021). Background on the whole study: The cohort included three men and a couple of women between 18 and 49 years of age. For each donor, three plates each were used for CD4 naive and CD4 memory, two plates were used for CD8 naive, and one plate was used for CD8 memory. Blood TCR repertoires of about 5 healthy adults were deeply sequenced to estimate repertoire size and the extent of clonotype sharing between individuals. To increase sequencing depth and limit assay-specific biases, different laboratories used diverse techniques to prepare libraries and sequence TCR repertoires. Per donor, leukapheresis produced somewhere between about 0.85 and 8.9 billion PBMCs. Summary of the overall study and its limitations: Clonotypes shared by all four sorted-subset donors showed higher generation probabilities than non-shared clonotypes. Naive subsets generally had larger estimated clonotype richness than memory subsets did. Pairwise subsampling indicated that sequencing depth was expected to affect the degree of clonotype sharing among donors. Sampling was restricted to blood, and TCR repertoires in tissues likely differ from the TCR repertoires found in blood. Because the study included a small number of donors, the genetic and exposure-history diversity represented was limited. When several donors were compared, the shared fraction of clonotypes was about 5.4% for naive CD4, more than 3% for naive CD8, about 2.4% for memory CD4, and 0.35% to 0.5% for memory CD8. Rarefaction of sorted-subset datasets indicated incomplete sequencing despite the large sequencing depth.

Healthy HIV-negative adults with no recently reported acute infections or vaccinations were included as donors. Every donor was a Caucasian adult residing in Nashville, Tennessee, USA. CD4+ T cells were enriched through magnetic negative selection, after which naive cells were positively selected on CD45RA and the remaining negative fraction served as the memory subset. Blood was obtained by leukapheresis, after which PBMCs were separated by Ficoll-Histopaque density gradient centrifugation and cryopreserved in liquid nitrogen vapor phase. Analytical flow cytometry was used to check the purity and quantity of every magnetically sorted T cell population. Genomic DNA was isolated from every sorted fraction and measured by UV absorbance on a Nanodrop 2000c. Using the deep immunoSEQ assay, TCR CDR3 regions were amplified from genomic DNA by multiplex PCR. Extracted genomic DNA from each cell subset was distributed evenly across all wells of several immunoSEQ 96-well plates, and each plate was treated as a replicate. For sorted subsets, about 200 ng genomic DNA, equal to 25,000 to 35,000 T cell genomes, was loaded into each replicate PCR. The purified libraries were quantified using a Qubit 3.0 fluorometer, sized with a Bioanalyzer 2100, and then quantified again using the KAPA Library Quantification kit. Each immunoSEQ 96-well plate was sequenced on its own single-read 150-cycle Illumina NextSeq 550 flow cell. Turning to the authors' computational methods: Because the immunoSEQ output included only junctional sequences and no quality scores, the filtering could not be the same as the filtering used for full-length reads. To assign V/J genes and CDR3, sequences were annotated using PyIR, a Python wrapper for IgBLAST v1.9, with IMGT germline references. Reads were removed for weak V/J assignments (E-value above 1e-6), missing CDR3, stop codons, out-of-frame junctions, or ambiguous translated residues. V3J clonotypes were defined as sequences sharing the same inferred V gene, J gene, and CDR3 amino acid sequence. Percentage overlap between repertoires was calculated by dividing the number of shared unique clonotypes by the size of the smaller repertoire. Richness of each repertoire was evaluated using RTK rarefaction, the Chao1 estimator, and Recon v2.1 estimates of unobserved clonotypes. Generation probabilities for all TCRbeta clonotypes obtained by the gDNA method from a few donors were computed using OLGA. Drawn from immuneACCESS, this table holds only the in-frame rearrangements with V and J called that TCRdb kept. Clones are partly lost; checked studies trace under half to an unresolved V gene and leave the rest unexplained. That table gives V, J and clone size, and the DNA gave D and trimming. In this sample the table shows around 2.1 million clones, nearly 97% of which occur a single time. 0.13% of the sample is held by the ten biggest clonotypes.

This clone was recorded once. It lacks a known antigen. Base-call qualities are not available, and no considerably larger clone is one nucleotide away. The sample holds other DNA sequences that translate to the same CDR3. This TCR was recovered from a man aged 18-30 years in good health. The sequenced sample was naive CD4+ T cells sorted from blood. Taken with the paper, the label for cell subset or site translates to: CD45RA+ positively selected.

The sequenced DNA: TGTGCCAGCAGTTTAAGACAGGGGACCACTAATGAAAAACTGTTTTTT. This translates into CASSLRQGTTNEKLFF. The V gene is TRBV28 and the J gene is TRBJ1-4, and TRBD1 matches 8 of the central bases. For this chain, trimming is 2 bases at the V end and 2 bases at the J end, and the number of junction bases without a gene match is 4. CDR1 is given as MDHEN and CDR2 as SYDVKM, both from the germline V gene. The CDR3 runs 16 residues from the cysteine to the phenylalanine. Solely the CDR3 DNA is kept, with 48 bases framed from the first base.